This TCR beta chain was identified in a study of cytomegalovirus exposure and HLA in healthy donors. Whole-study results and caveats: The number of N-insertions in an Asian-associated ancestry cluster was reportedly below the roughly 670-donor mean in a later analysis. Available immune exposure information was restricted to CMV serostatus only. Highly shared variants forming one cluster were likely a sequencing artifact.

About this clone: Its antigen is currently unknown.

Primers included in the PCR were 60 Vbeta and 13 Jbeta primers. The data were produced by immunoSEQ multiplex PCR, yet TCRdb's version contains in-frame clones alone and is incomplete. The top ten hold under 0.75% of the sample, which has 150,000 to 200,000 clones, roughly 80% seen once. Germline V lookup: CDR1 SGHRS, CDR2 YFSETQ. V shed 4 bases and J shed 1 base, with 14 bases lying between them. The CDR3 has 15 residues. Unrecorded immune exposures were likely, despite nominal health at sampling. Material for sequencing was PBMCs. The J gene is TRBJ1-1, the V gene TRBV5-1, with D perhaps matching TRBD1 (6 bases). This clonotype originated in a boy younger than 18 in good health and CMV-seronegative. The CDR3 protein is CASSLAPGQNTEAFF. The CDR3 DNA reads as TGCGCCAGCAGCCTCGCTCCGGGACAGAACACTGAAGCTTTCTTT.